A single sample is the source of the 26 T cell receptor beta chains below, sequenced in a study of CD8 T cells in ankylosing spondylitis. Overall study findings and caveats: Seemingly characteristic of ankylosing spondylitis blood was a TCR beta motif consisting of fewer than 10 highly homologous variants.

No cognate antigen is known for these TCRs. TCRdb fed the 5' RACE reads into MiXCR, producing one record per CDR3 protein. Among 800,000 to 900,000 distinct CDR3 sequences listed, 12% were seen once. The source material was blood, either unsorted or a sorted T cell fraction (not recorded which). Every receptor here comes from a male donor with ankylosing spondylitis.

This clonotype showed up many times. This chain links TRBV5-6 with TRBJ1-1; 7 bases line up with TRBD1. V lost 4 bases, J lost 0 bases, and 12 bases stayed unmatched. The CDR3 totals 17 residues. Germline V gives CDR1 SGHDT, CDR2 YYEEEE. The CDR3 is CASSLRPRQGMNTEAFF. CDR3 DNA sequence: TGTGCCAGCAGCCTCCGACCCCGACAGGGCATGAACACTGAAGCTTTCTTT.

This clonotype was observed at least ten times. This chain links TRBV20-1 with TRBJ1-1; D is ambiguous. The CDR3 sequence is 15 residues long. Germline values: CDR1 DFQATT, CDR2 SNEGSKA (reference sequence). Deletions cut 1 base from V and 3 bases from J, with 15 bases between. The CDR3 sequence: CSARAGGPLDTEAFF. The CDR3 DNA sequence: TGCAGTGCTAGAGCGGGCGGTCCGTTGGACACTGAAGCTTTCTTT.

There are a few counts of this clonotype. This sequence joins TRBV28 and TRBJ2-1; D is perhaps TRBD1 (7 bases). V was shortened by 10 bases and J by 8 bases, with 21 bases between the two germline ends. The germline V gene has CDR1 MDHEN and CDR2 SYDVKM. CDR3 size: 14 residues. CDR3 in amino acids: CATRARGRFHEQFF. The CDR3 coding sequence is TGTGCCACTCGCGCCAGGGGGAGGTTCCATGAGCAGTTCTTC.

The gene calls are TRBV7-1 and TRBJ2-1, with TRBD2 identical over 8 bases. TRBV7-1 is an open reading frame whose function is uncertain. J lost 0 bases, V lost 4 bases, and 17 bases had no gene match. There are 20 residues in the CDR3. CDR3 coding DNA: TGTGCCAGCAGCTTCCCAGCGGGAGTAAGTGTCCCCAGCTCCTACAATGAGCAGTTCTTC. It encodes CASSFPAGVSVPSSYNEQFF.

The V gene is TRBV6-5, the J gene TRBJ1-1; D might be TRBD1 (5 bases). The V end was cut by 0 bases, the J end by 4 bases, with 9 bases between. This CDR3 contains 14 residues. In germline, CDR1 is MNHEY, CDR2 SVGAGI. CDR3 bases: TGTGCCAGCAGTTACTCCGGGGCGGGCACTGAAGCTTTCTTT. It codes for CASSYSGAGTEAFF.

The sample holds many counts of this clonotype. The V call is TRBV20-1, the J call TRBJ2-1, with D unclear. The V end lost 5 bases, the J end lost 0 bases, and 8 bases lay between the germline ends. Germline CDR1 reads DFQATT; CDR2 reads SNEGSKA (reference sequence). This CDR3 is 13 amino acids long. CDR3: CSAVKISYNEQFF. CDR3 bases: TGCAGTGCTGTCAAGATCTCCTACAATGAGCAGTTCTTC.

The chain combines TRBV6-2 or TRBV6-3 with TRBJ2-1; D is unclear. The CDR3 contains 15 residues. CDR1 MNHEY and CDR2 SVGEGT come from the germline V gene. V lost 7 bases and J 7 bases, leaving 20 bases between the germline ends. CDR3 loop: CASTHIGSGTNEQFF. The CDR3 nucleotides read TGTGCCAGCACCCACATCGGGTCCGGAACGAATGAGCAGTTCTTC.

The CDR3 here is CASSFTTGQPYNEQFF. In DNA, the CDR3 is TGTGCCAGCAGTTTCACCACGGGACAACCCTACAATGAGCAGTTCTTC. This chain links TRBV6-5 with TRBJ2-1, with D tentatively TRBD1 (6 bases). The V gene's germline CDR1 is MNHEY and CDR2 SVGAGI. The CDR3 sequence is 16 residues long. The V end lost 4 bases, the J end lost 2 bases, and 15 bases lay between the germline ends.

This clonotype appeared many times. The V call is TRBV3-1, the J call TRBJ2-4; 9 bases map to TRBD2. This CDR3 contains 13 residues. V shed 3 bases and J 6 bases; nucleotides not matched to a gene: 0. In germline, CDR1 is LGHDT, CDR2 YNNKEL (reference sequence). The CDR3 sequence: CASSQTSGNIQYF. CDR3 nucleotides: TGTGCCAGCAGCCAGACTAGCGGAAACATTCAGTACTTC.

CDR3 region: CASSPPPLGNEQFF. The CDR3 bases are TGTGCCAGCAGCCCGCCGCCCCTCGGTAATGAGCAGTTCTTC. V gene TRBV7-9 combines with J gene TRBJ2-1; no clear D. Germline V gives CDR1 SEHNR, CDR2 FQNEAQ (reference sequence). V lost 5 bases and J lost 7, with 15 bases in between. This CDR3 region has 14 residues.

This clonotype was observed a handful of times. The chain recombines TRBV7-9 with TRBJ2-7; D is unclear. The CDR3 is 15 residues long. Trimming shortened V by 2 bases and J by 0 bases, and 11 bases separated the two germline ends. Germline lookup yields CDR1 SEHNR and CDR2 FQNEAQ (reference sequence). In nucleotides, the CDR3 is TGTGCCAGCAGCTTAATAGGGTTCTACTCCTACGAGCAGTACTTC. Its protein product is CASSLIGFYSYEQYF. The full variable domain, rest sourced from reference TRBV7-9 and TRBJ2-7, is DTGVSQNPRHKITKRGQNVTFRCDPISEHNRLYWYRQTLGQGPEFLTYFQNEAQLEKSRLLSDRFSAERPKGSFSTLEIQRTEQGDSAMYLCASSLIGFYSYEQYFGPGTRLTVT.

DNA of the CDR3: TGTGCCAGCGCTCAGGGTAGGGACACTGAAGCTTTCTTT. It codes for CASAQGRDTEAFF. V is TRBV18 and J is TRBJ1-1; perhaps TRBD1 as D (5 bases). V lost 8 bases and J lost 3, with 13 bases in between. CDR1 KGHSH and CDR2 LQKENI come from the germline V gene. The CDR3 is 13 residues long.

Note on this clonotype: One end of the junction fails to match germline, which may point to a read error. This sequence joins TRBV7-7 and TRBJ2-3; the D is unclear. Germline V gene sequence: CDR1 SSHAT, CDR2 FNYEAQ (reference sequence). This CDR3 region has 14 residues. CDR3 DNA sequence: TGTGCTAGCAGCTTGGGTCGTACGGCAGATACGCAGTATTTT. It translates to CASSLGRTADTQYF.

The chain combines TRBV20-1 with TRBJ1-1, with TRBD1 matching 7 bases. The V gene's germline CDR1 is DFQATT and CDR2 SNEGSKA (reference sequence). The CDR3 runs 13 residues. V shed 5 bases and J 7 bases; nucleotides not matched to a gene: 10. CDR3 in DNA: TGCAGTGCTGAGAAACAGGGGTTTAGTGAAGCTTTCTTT. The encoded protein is CSAEKQGFSEAFF.

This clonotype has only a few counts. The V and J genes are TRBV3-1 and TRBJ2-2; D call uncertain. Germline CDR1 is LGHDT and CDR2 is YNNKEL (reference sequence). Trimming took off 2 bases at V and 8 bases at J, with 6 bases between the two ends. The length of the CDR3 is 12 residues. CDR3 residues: CASSQIEGELFF. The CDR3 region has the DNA TGTGCCAGCAGCCAAATTGAGGGGGAGCTGTTTTTT.

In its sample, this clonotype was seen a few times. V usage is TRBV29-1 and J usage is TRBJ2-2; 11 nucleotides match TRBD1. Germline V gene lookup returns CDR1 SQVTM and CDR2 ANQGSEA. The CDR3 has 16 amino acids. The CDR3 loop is CRAHLPGTGGTGELFF. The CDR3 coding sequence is TGCAGAGCTCACCTCCCCGGGACAGGGGGCACCGGGGAGCTGTTTTTT.

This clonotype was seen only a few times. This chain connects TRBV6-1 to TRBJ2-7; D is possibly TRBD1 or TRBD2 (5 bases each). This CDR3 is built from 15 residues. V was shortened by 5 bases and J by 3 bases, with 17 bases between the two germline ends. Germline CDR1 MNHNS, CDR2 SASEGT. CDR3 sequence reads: CASSKLGTASYEQYF. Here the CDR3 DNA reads TGTGCCAGCAGTAAACTGGGGACGGCTAGCTACGAGCAGTACTTC.

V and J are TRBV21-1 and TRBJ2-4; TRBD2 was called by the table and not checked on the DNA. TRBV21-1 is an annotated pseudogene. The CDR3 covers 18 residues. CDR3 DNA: TGTGCCAGCATCCTAAAACCGGGACTAGCGTCAGCCAAAAACATTCAGTACTTC. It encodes CASILKPGLASAKNIQYF.

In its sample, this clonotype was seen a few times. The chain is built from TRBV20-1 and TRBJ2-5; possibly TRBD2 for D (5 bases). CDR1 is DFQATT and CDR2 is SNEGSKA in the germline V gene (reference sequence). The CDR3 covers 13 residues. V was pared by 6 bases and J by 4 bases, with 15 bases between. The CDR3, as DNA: TGCAGTGCGCGTACTAGGGTGGCAGAGACCCAGTACTTC. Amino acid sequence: CSARTRVAETQYF.

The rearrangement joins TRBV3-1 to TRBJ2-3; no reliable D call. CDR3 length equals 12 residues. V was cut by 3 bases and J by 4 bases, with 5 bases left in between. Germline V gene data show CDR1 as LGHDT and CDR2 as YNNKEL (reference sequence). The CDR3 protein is CASSHHSDTQYF. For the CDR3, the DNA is TGTGCCAGCAGCCACCATTCAGATACGCAGTATTTT.

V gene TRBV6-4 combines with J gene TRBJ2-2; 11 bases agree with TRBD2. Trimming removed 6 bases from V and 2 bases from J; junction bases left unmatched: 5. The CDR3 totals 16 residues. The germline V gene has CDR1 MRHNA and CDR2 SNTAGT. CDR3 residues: CASRLTSGINTGELFF. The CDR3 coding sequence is TGTGCCAGCAGACTGACTAGCGGGATTAACACCGGGGAGCTGTTTTTT.

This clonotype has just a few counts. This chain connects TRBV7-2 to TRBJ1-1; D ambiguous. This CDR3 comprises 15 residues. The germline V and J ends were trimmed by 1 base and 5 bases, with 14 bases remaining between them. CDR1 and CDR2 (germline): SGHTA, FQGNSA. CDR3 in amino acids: CASSLVSGSGTEAFF. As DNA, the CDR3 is TGTGCCAGCAGCTTAGTTTCCGGGTCGGGGACTGAAGCTTTCTTT. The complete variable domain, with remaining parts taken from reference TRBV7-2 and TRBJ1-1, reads GAGVSQSPSNKVTEKGKDVELRCDPISGHTALYWYRQSLGQGLEFLIYFQGNSAPDKSGLPSDRFSAERTGGSVSTLTIQRTQQEDSAVYLCASSLVSGSGTEAFFGQGTRLTVV.

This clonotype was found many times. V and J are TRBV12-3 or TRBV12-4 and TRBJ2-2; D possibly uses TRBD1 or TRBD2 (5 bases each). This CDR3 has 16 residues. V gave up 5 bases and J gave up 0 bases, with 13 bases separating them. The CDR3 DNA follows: TGTGCCAGCAGTGCACCGGGACGGACGAACACCGGGGAGCTGTTTTTT. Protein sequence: CASSAPGRTNTGELFF.

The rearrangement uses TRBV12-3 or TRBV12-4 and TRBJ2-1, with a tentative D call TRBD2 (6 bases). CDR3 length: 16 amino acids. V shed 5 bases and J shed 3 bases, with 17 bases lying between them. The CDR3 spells CASSPPGTENYNEQFF. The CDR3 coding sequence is TGTGCCAGCAGTCCCCCCGGGACTGAAAACTACAATGAGCAGTTCTTC.

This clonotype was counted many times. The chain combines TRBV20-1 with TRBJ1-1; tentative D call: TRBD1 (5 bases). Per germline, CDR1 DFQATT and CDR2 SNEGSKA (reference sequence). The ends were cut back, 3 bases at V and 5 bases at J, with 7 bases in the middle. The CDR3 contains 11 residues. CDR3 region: CSASRQTEAFF. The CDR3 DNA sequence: TGCAGTGCTAGTCGACAGACTGAAGCTTTCTTT.

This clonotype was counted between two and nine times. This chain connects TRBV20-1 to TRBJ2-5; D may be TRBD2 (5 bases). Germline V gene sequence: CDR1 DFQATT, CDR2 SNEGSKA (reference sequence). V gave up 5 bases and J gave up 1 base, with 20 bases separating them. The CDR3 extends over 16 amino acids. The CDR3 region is CSADYRSYTVQETQYF. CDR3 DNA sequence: TGCAGTGCTGACTACAGATCTTACACTGTCCAAGAGACCCAGTACTTC.